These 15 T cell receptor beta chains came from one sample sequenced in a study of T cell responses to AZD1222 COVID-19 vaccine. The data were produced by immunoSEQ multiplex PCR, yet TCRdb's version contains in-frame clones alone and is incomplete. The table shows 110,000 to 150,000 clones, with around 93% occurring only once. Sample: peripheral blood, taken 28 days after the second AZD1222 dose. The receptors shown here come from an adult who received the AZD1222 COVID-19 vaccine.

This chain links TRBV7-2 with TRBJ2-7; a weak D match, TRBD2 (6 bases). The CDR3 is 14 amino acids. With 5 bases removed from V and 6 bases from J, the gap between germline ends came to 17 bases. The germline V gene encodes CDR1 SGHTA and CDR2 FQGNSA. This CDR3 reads CASSPGTPVSEQYF. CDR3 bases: TGTGCCAGCAGCCCCGGGACTCCGGTTAGCGAGCAGTACTTC.

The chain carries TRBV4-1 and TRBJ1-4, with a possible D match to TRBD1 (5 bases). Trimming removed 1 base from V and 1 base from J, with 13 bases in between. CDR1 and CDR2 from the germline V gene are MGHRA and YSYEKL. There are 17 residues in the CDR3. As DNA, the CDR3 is TGCGCCAGCAGCCAAGGAGGGTACGGGGGAACTAATGAAAAACTGTTTTTT. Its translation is CASSQGGYGGTNEKLFF.

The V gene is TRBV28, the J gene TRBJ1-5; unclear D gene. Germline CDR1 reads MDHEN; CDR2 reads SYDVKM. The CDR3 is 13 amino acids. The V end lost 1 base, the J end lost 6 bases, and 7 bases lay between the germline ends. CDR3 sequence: CASSLLGFQPQHF. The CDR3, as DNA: TGTGCCAGCAGTTTATTGGGGTTTCAGCCCCAGCATTTT.

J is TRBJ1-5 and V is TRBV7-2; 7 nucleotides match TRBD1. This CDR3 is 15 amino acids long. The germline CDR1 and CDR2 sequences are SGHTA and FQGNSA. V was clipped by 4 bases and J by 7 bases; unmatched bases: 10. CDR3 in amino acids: CASSSWQGGQQPQHF. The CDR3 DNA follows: TGTGCCAGCAGCTCCTGGCAGGGGGGGCAGCAGCCCCAGCATTTT.

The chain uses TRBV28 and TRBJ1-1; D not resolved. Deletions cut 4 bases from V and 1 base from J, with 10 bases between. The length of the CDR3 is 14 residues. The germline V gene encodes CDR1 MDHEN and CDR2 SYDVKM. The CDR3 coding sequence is TGTGCCAGCAGTTCCCCCGGTTCGAACACTGAAGCTTTCTTT. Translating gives CASSSPGSNTEAFF.

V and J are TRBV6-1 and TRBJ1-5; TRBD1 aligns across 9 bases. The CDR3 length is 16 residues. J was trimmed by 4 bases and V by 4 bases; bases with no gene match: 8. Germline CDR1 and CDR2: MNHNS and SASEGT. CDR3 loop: CASSAGQGGRNQPQHF. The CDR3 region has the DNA TGTGCCAGCAGTGCGGGACAGGGCGGCCGTAATCAGCCCCAGCATTTT.

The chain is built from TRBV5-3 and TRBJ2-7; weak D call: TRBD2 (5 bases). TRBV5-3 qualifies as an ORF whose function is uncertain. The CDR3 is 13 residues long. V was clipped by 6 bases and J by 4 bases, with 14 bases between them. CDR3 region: CARTRPRGYEQYF. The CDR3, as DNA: TGTGCCAGAACCAGGCCCCGGGGTTACGAGCAGTACTTC.

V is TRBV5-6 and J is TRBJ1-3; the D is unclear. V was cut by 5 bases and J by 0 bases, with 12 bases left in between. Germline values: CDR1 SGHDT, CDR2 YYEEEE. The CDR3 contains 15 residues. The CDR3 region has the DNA TGTGCCAGCAGTTTAGGACGGAGCTCTGGAAACACCATATATTTT. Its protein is CASSLGRSSGNTIYF.

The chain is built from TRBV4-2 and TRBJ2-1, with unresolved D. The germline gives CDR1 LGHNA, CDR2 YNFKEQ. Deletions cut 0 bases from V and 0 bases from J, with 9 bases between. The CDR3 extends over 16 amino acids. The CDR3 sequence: CASSQDMDPSYNEQFF. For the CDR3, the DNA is TGTGCCAGCAGCCAAGATATGGACCCCTCCTACAATGAGCAGTTCTTC.

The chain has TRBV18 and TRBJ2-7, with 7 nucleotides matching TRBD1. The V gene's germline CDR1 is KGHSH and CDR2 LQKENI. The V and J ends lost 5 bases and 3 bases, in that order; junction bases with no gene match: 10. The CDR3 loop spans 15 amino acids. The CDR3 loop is CASSALAGGSYEQYF. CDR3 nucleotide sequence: TGTGCCAGCTCAGCCCTGGCAGGGGGAAGCTACGAGCAGTACTTC.

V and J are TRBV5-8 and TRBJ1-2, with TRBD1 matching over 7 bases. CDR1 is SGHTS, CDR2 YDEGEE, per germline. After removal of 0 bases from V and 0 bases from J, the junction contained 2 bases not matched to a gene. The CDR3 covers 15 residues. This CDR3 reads CASSLVGGANYGYTF. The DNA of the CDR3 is TGTGCCAGCAGCTTGGTAGGGGGCGCTAACTATGGCTACACCTTC.

The CDR3 spells CAWSSTANQPQHF. The CDR3, as DNA: TGTGCCTGGAGTTCGACTGCTAATCAGCCCCAGCATTTT. The chain couples TRBV30 to TRBJ1-5; D is unclear. This CDR3 has 13 amino acids. The germline V gene encodes CDR1 GTSNPN and CDR2 SVGIG (reference sequence). V lost 2 bases and J lost 4, with 9 bases in between.

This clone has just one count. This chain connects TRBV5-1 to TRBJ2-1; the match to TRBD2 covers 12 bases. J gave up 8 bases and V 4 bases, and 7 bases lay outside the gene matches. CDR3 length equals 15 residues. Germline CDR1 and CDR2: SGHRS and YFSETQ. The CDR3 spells CASSTLAGGGDEQFF. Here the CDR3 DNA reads TGCGCCAGCAGCACACTAGCGGGAGGTGGGGATGAGCAGTTCTTC.

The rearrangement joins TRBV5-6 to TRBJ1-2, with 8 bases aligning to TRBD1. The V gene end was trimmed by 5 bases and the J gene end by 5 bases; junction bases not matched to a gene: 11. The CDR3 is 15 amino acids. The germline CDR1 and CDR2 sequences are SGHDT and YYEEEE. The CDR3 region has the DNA TGTGCCAGCAGGTTCGGGACAGGAAAGGATTATGGCTACACCTTC. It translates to CASRFGTGKDYGYTF.

The CDR3 spells CASSQDVPGGPSGTDTQYF. The CDR3 DNA reads TGCGCCAGCAGCCAAGATGTACCGGGAGGGCCCTCGGGCACAGATACGCAGTATTTT. The V and J genes are TRBV4-3 and TRBJ2-3; the match to TRBD2 covers 8 bases. Germline values: CDR1 LGHNA, CDR2 YSLEER. J was trimmed by 1 base and V by 0 bases; bases with no gene match: 12. The CDR3 has 19 amino acids.